These 20 T cell receptor beta chains originate from one sample sequenced in a study of T cells after yellow fever vaccination. MiXCR, applied by TCRdb to the 5' RACE reads, yields one record per CDR3 protein. The sample holds around 29,000 distinct CDR3 sequences; about 6% are singletons and the top ten take around 25%. Sequenced here: PBMCs, either bulk or a sorted T-cell subset (CD4+, CD8+, memory, or dextramer-sorted; not recorded which), sampled on the day of the yellow fever booster vaccination. The receptor set was obtained from a man in his thirties or forties who received the YFV17D yellow fever vaccine.

This clonotype was seen many times. The V and J genes are TRBV20-1 and TRBJ1-2, with D perhaps matching TRBD1 (6 bases). CDR1 and CDR2 from the germline V gene are DFQATT and SNEGSKA (reference sequence). CDR3 length equals 11 residues. V was cut by 4 bases and J by 4 bases, with 7 bases left in between. The CDR3 DNA is TGCAGTGCTAAGACAGGCTATGGCTACACCTTC. This encodes CSAKTGYGYTF.

This clonotype was picked up many times. The V call is TRBV20-1, the J call TRBJ1-3, with D perhaps matching TRBD1 (5 bases). Per the germline V gene, CDR1 is DFQATT and CDR2 is SNEGSKA (reference sequence). V was shortened by 0 bases and J by 4 bases, with 19 bases between the two germline ends. This CDR3 region has 17 residues. CDR3 residues: CSARDPGTGGVGNTIYF. As DNA, the CDR3 is TGCAGTGCTAGAGATCCCGGGACTGGAGGGGTCGGAAACACCATATATTTT.

This clonotype was found many times. The V and J genes are TRBV6-5 and TRBJ1-3; the match to TRBD1 covers 8 bases. Germline trimming cut 3 bases from V and 8 bases from J; bases unmatched to any gene: 9. This CDR3 is 15 amino acids long. The germline V gene has CDR1 MNHEY and CDR2 SVGAGI. The CDR3 region has the DNA TGTGCCAGCAGTTATAGAGGACAGGGCCCTGACACCATATATTTT. This gives the protein CASSYRGQGPDTIYF.

This clonotype was observed at least ten times. The rearrangement uses TRBV5-1 and TRBJ2-2; no firm D call. This CDR3 has 13 residues. V lost 2 bases, J lost 7 bases, and 9 bases lay in between. Germline V gene lookup returns CDR1 SGHRS and CDR2 YFSETQ. The CDR3 here is CASSFLTGGELFF. CDR3 coding DNA: TGCGCCAGCAGCTTTCTGACGGGCGGGGAGCTGTTTTTT. The variable domain in full, with the rest retrieved from reference TRBV5-1 and TRBJ2-2, is KAGVTQTPRYLIKTRGQQVTLSCSPISGHRSVSWYQQTPGQGLQFLFEYFSETQRNKGNFPGRFSGRQFSNSRSEMNVSTLELGDSALYLCASSFLTGGELFFGEGSRLTVL.

This clonotype occurred many times. V gene TRBV30 combines with J gene TRBJ1-5; D is unresolved. The CDR3 sequence is 13 residues long. Germline values: CDR1 GTSNPN, CDR2 SVGIG (reference sequence). V shed 0 bases and J shed 14 bases, with 17 bases lying between them. The CDR3 region is CAWSVPGPAPKHF. CDR3 DNA: TGTGCCTGGAGTGTCCCCGGTCCTGCACCCAAGCATTTT.

This clonotype was recorded at least ten times. V and J are TRBV5-1 and TRBJ1-6; TRBD1 matches 9 bases. Trimming at V came to 0 bases and at J to 7 bases, leaving 5 bases not matched to a gene. Germline lookup yields CDR1 SGHRS and CDR2 YFSETQ. The CDR3 is 16 residues long. The CDR3 protein is CASSLGTGVRNSPLHF. CDR3 nucleotides: TGCGCCAGCAGCTTGGGGACAGGGGTGAGGAATTCACCCCTCCACTTT. Complete variable domain (other parts from reference TRBV5-1 and TRBJ1-6): KAGVTQTPRYLIKTRGQQVTLSCSPISGHRSVSWYQQTPGQGLQFLFEYFSETQRNKGNFPGRFSGRQFSNSRSEMNVSTLELGDSALYLCASSLGTGVRNSPLHFGNGTRLTVT.

There are many counts of this clonotype. The chain employs TRBV20-1 and TRBJ2-3; 7 nucleotides match TRBD2. Losses at the gene ends were 3 bases for V and 0 bases for J; bases not matched to a gene: 6. The germline V gene has CDR1 DFQATT and CDR2 SNEGSKA (reference sequence). The CDR3 has 15 amino acids. The CDR3 here is CSASPSGSSTDTQYF. For the CDR3, the DNA is TGCAGTGCTAGCCCTAGCGGTTCGAGCACAGATACGCAGTATTTT.

Concerning this clonotype itself: A much larger clone differs from this one at a single base, so this may be a read error. V gene TRBV7-9 combines with J gene TRBJ2-2; possibly TRBD2 for D (6 bases). In germline, CDR1 is SEHNR, CDR2 FQNEAQ (reference sequence). This CDR3 is 14 amino acids long. The CDR3 DNA is TGTGCCAGCAGTATCCCTAGCGACACCGGGGTGCTGTTTTTT. Its translation: CASSIPSDTGVLFF.

The table lists this clonotype with many counts. V and J are TRBV7-2 and TRBJ2-5; maybe TRBD2 (5 bases). CDR1 and CDR2 (germline): SGHTA, FQGNSA. Trimming removed 5 bases from V and 1 base from J, with 14 bases in between. The CDR3 is made up of 15 amino acids. In nucleotides, the CDR3 is TGTGCCAGCAGCAACATCCCCGGGATCCAAGAGACCCAGTACTTC. It specifies CASSNIPGIQETQYF.

The V call is TRBV23-1, the J call TRBJ2-7; D is ambiguous. TRBV23-1 is placed among ORFs of uncertain function. CDR3 length: 16 amino acids. Trimming stripped 0 bases from V and 1 base from J, with 13 bases between. CDR3 protein: CASSQSPPRGSYEQYF. In DNA, the CDR3 is TGCGCCAGCAGTCAATCGCCACCCCGAGGATCCTACGAGCAGTACTTC.

CDR3 in DNA: TGTGCCTGGGGGTTGGGCGGGTACTACAATGAGCAGTTCTTC. Translating it yields CAWGLGGYYNEQFF. The genes are TRBV30 and TRBJ2-1; D possibly corresponds to TRBD2 (5 bases). The V gene's germline CDR1 is GTSNPN and CDR2 SVGIG (reference sequence). V gave up 5 bases and J gave up 3 bases, with 14 bases separating them. The CDR3 is 14 amino acids.

This clonotype was counted at least ten times. The J gene is TRBJ1-1, the V gene TRBV30, with D possibly being TRBD1 (5 bases). V gave up 5 bases and J gave up 8 bases, with 9 bases separating them. Germline V lookup: CDR1 GTSNPN, CDR2 SVGIG (reference sequence). CDR3 length equals 10 residues. In nucleotides, the CDR3 is TGTGCCTGGGACAGAACCGAAGCTTTCTTT. Its protein is CAWDRTEAFF.

This clonotype was seen many times. J is TRBJ2-5 and V is TRBV24-1; D may correspond to TRBD1 or TRBD2 (6 bases each). The V end was cut by 0 bases, the J end by 5 bases, with 12 bases between. The CDR3 sequence is 15 residues long. Germline-derived CDR1 and CDR2 are KGHDR and SFDVKD. The CDR3 reads CATSDLQGGGETQYF. The CDR3, as DNA: TGTGCCACCAGTGATTTGCAAGGGGGAGGTGAGACCCAGTACTTC.

CDR3 sequence reads: CSASRDRASPLHF. DNA for the CDR3: TGCAGTGCTAGTAGGGACAGGGCGTCACCCCTCCACTTT. This chain connects TRBV20-1 to TRBJ1-6; 9 positions match TRBD1. CDR1 and CDR2 (germline): DFQATT, SNEGSKA (reference sequence). Unmatched junction bases numbered 4, after V lost 3 bases and J lost 10 bases. The CDR3 length is 13 residues.

The rearrangement joins TRBV6-5 to TRBJ1-1, with 10 bases that match TRBD1. Germline CDR1 is MNHEY and CDR2 is SVGAGI. The CDR3 contains 15 residues. V gave up 2 bases and J gave up 4 bases; unmatched junction bases: 4. The CDR3 here is CASSYGRTGGTEAFF. In nucleotides, the CDR3 is TGTGCCAGCAGTTACGGTAGGACAGGGGGCACTGAAGCTTTCTTT.

This clonotype ranks as medium-sized. J is TRBJ1-6 and V is TRBV6-7; 8 bases match TRBD1. TRBV6-7 is assigned to the ORF class and has an uncertain function. The CDR3 consists of 15 residues. The V gene end was trimmed by 6 bases and the J gene end by 7 bases; junction bases not matched to a gene: 8. CDR3 loop: CASSHGDRGNSPLHF. CDR3 bases: TGTGCCAGCAGCCACGGAGACAGGGGCAATTCACCCCTCCACTTT.

This clonotype has a handful of counts. The V and J genes are TRBV10-3 and TRBJ1-3; D is unclear. Trimming removed 8 bases from V and 0 bases from J, with 5 bases in between. The CDR3 is 12 residues long. The germline gives CDR1 ENHRY, CDR2 SYGVKD. The CDR3 sequence: CAIGSSGNTIYF. CDR3 coding DNA: TGTGCCATCGGGTCCTCTGGAAACACCATATATTTT.

This clonotype was recorded a few times. This chain uses TRBV10-3 with TRBJ2-2; the D call may be TRBD1 or TRBD2 (5 bases each). V lost 11 bases and J 2 bases, leaving 15 bases between the germline ends. The germline V gene encodes CDR1 ENHRY and CDR2 SYGVKD. CDR3 length equals 14 residues. The CDR3 loop is CASRPGTNTGELFF. CDR3 bases: TGTGCCTCCCGGCCAGGGACCAACACCGGGGAGCTGTTTTTT.

This clonotype was observed at least ten times. At one of its ends the junction is not consistent with the germline gene, which may arise from a read error. V gene TRBV6-2 or TRBV6-3 combines with J gene TRBJ1-1; no definite D call. This CDR3 has 14 residues. In germline, CDR1 is MNHEY, CDR2 SVGEGT. CDR3 loop: CAISPRSRNTEAFF. In DNA form, the CDR3 reads TGTGCCATCAGTCCCAGGTCCAGGAACACTGAAGCTTTCTTT.

This clonotype showed up many times. V and J are TRBV5-6 and TRBJ1-5, with D possibly matching TRBD1 (6 bases). The germline V and J ends were trimmed by 1 base and 4 bases, with 15 bases remaining between them. CDR1 and CDR2 (germline): SGHDT, YYEEEE. This CDR3 has 16 residues. The CDR3 DNA follows: TGTGCCAGCAGCTTGTACCGACAGGCCAGAAATCAGCCCCAGCATTTT. Translation gives CASSLYRQARNQPQHF.